The sequence of this TCR beta chain was determined in a study of low-dose radiotherapy and immunotherapy resistance in tumors. Whole-study context: cDNA synthesis used a TRAV/TRBV-specific primer set for both chains.

The CDR3 contains 14 residues. V was trimmed by 5 bases and J by 0 bases, leaving 12 bases between them. CDR1 is SGHRS, CDR2 YFSETQ, per germline. As for time point: before trial treatment. This clonotype was counted ten times or more. For amplifying TCRs, the PCR ran for around 20 cycles with Phusion, which was used together with a constant-region primer and the adapter on the V primers. In TCRdb, the reads were re-called with MiXCR into one record per CDR3 protein. The sample consists of about 46,000 distinct CDR3 sequences, about an eighth of them appearing once. This clonotype originated in a female donor with ovarian cancer. The genes are TRBV5-1 and TRBJ2-7; tentative D call: TRBD2 (5 bases). This sample comprised PBMCs, obtained before treatment. CDR3 DNA: TGCGCCAGCAGAGGACTTTCCCTCTCCTACGAGCAGTACTTC. As protein: CASRGLSLSYEQYF.